These T cell receptor beta chains were read from a single sample in a study of sequential checkpoint blockade in melanoma. Measured with immunoSEQ multiplex PCR; TCRdb has only the in-frame clones, and not every one. The repertoire holds 7,500 to 9,500 clones, with about a quarter as singletons. The sequences come from tumor tissue (inferred from file names), collected from a patient given nivolumab and ipilimumab in sequence. The receptors originated from a human donor with melanoma. The conserved cysteine and the conserved F or W are not part of the CDR3 here.

>TRBJ2-3|TRBV6-8
ASSLMETDTQY
>TRBJ1-6|TRBV19
ASSISVQATYSPLH
>TRBJ2-2|TRBV2
ASSVGGDTGELF
>TRBJ2-2|TRBV6-8
ASKSIQGGNTGELF
>TRBJ1-3|TRBV4-1
ASSQGGAGNTIY
>TRBJ2-5|TRBV11-3
ASSLSGVGETQY
>TRBJ2-7|TRBV9
ASSVATGGEQY
>TRBJ1-2|TRBV6-8
ASSYWGAGANYGYT
>TRBJ2-5|TRBV28
ASTISGGGGRETQY
>TRBJ2-7|TRBV14
ASSQVPHEQY
>TRBJ1-1|TRBV19
ASIPWRDPTEAF
>TRBJ1-5|TRBV16
ASSQSGQHNQPQH
>TRBJ2-3|TRBV6-8
ASEGTGPDTQY
>TRBJ2-2|TRBV14
ASSQGGALAGELF
>TRBJ2-3|TRBV19
ASSIGDLTDTQY
>TRBJ1-1|TRBV11-3
ASSSGQGDTEAF
>TRBJ2-5|TRBV19
ASSTQGTGETQY
>TRBJ2-7|TRBV4-1
ASSQDRGWEQY
>TRBJ1-1|TRBV11-3
ASSSSAVMNTEAF
>TRBJ2-7|TRBV6-8
ASGPNGGVLTYEQY
>TRBJ1-1|TRBV6-8
ASSRGRGGTAF
>TRBJ2-7|TRBV18
ASSPSTGSEQY
>TRBJ2-3|TRBV10-3
AISESGDTQY
>TRBJ2-3|TRBV28
ASSAQGWFGDTQY
>TRBJ1-4|TRBV6-8
ASSRNTRQGGKLF
>TRBJ2-4|TRBV1
ASSQGTGRYIQY
>TRBJ1-4|TRBV6-8
ASSYIQRPPEKLF
>TRBJ2-5|TRBV11-3
ASSPSLAGRETQY
>TRBJ2-1|TRBV6-8
ASSPHPQTEQF
>TRBJ2-5|TRBV19
ASSPTGVQETQY
>TRBJ1-2|TRBV19
ASSTTGRESYGYT
>TRBJ1-4|TRBV19
ASTPQGSSTNEKLF
>TRBJ2-1|TRBV19
ASSPGGFVYNEQF
>TRBJ1-4|TRBV28
ASSTGQGATNEKLF
>TRBJ2-5|TRBV29-1
SVEEGAETQY
>TRBJ2-1|TRBV9
ASSPLTSGTQL
>TRBJ2-7|TRBV11-3
ASSSLGSGSSYEQY
>TRBJ2-7|TRBV19
ASQTFAGTGVQY
>TRBJ2-1|TRBV23-1
ASSQGISGNEQF
>TRBJ1-5|TRBV4-1
ASSLGPYQPQH
>TRBJ1-3|TRBV6-8
ASSRHGSSGNTIY
>TRBJ1-3|TRBV4-1
ASSSYPGQGLSTIY